The 28 T cell receptor beta chains given below trace back to one sample, sequenced in a study of T-cell memory formation after mild COVID-19. TCRdb independently ran MiXCR on the 5' RACE reads; one entry per CDR3 protein. The sample holds roughly 140,000 distinct CDR3 sequences, 11% to 15% seen once. Sequencing was carried out using PBMCs or a T cell subset sorted from them (not recorded which). These receptors were collected from an adult woman who had mild COVID-19 (a few samples of this study predate the infection). Cell type and time point are not known.

The gene calls are TRBV19 and TRBJ1-2, with D maybe TRBD1 (6 bases). The germline V and J ends were trimmed by 6 bases and 2 bases, with 16 bases remaining between them. Germline lookup yields CDR1 LNHDA and CDR2 SQIVND (reference sequence). The CDR3 has 15 amino acids. CDR3 coding DNA: TGTGCCAGTAGCTCGACTCCTACAGGGAACTATGGCTACACCTTC. It yields the protein CASSSTPTGNYGYTF.

This clonotype appeared a few times. CDR3 residues: CASSQQQGGPYNEQFF. As DNA, the CDR3 is TGCGCCAGCAGCCAACAGCAGGGGGGACCCTACAATGAGCAGTTCTTC. The V call is TRBV4-1, the J call TRBJ2-1; weak D call: TRBD1 (7 bases). The CDR3 has 16 amino acids. The germline CDR1 and CDR2 sequences are MGHRA and YSYEKL. Between the trimmed V and J ends, which lost 2 bases and 2 bases, there was a span of 13 bases.

The V call is TRBV5-4, the J call TRBJ1-1; 8 positions agree with TRBD1. The CDR3 spans 14 residues. V shed 2 bases and J 4 bases; nucleotides not matched to a gene: 4. Germline values: CDR1 SGHNT, CDR2 YYREEE (reference sequence). For the CDR3, the DNA is TGTGCCAGCAGCTTTTTTACAGGGGGCACTGAAGCTTTCTTT. Protein: CASSFFTGGTEAFF.

The V and J genes are TRBV7-6 and TRBJ2-3; D uncertain. The CDR3 totals 13 residues. V shed 1 base and J shed 1 base, with 3 bases lying between them. CDR1 and CDR2 (germline): SGHVS, FNYEAQ. The CDR3 nucleotides read TGTGCCAGCAGCTTAGAGGGCACAGATACGCAGTATTTT. It specifies CASSLEGTDTQYF.

There are a few counts of this clonotype. V usage is TRBV29-1 and J usage is TRBJ2-7; TRBD2 aligns across 14 bases. Germline V lookup: CDR1 SQVTM, CDR2 ANQGSEA. This CDR3 region has 13 residues. V was clipped by 6 bases and J by 4 bases; unmatched bases: 2. The CDR3 loop reads CSVRTSGRYEQYF. The CDR3 DNA follows: TGCAGCGTACGGACTAGCGGGAGGTACGAGCAGTACTTC.

This clonotype has just a few counts. The chain employs TRBV12-3 or TRBV12-4 and TRBJ2-5; TRBD1 is a possible D gene (5 bases). The germline V and J ends were trimmed by 3 bases and 5 bases, with 10 bases remaining between them. The CDR3 has 13 residues. DNA of the CDR3: TGTGCCAGCAGTTTGTCAGGGCTGGAGACCCAGTACTTC. Protein product: CASSLSGLETQYF.

The chain carries TRBV3-1 and TRBJ2-5; 7 bases align to TRBD2. Germline V CDR1 and CDR2: LGHDT, YNNKEL (reference sequence). Germline trimming cut 3 bases from V and 1 base from J; bases unmatched to any gene: 11. The CDR3 totals 17 residues. Here the CDR3 reads CASSHEKSGGIQETQYF. DNA for the CDR3: TGTGCCAGCAGCCATGAAAAATCCGGGGGGATCCAAGAGACCCAGTACTTC.

This clonotype has just one count. The genes are TRBV27 and TRBJ1-1; unclear D gene. Germline CDR1 reads MNHEY; CDR2 reads SMNVEV (reference sequence). The CDR3 runs 16 residues. V lost 0 bases to trimming and J lost 1 base, with 12 bases between them. The CDR3 DNA is TGTGCCAGCAGTTTATCGTTGGGGTCGAGGAACACTGAAGCTTTCTTT. This translates into CASSLSLGSRNTEAFF.

This chain uses TRBV6-2 or TRBV6-3 with TRBJ2-7; possible D gene TRBD2, 5 bases. Trimming took off 2 bases at V and 2 bases at J, with 10 bases between the two ends. The CDR3 sequence is 14 residues long. The germline gives CDR1 MNHEY, CDR2 SVGEGT. CDR3: CASSYKEEAYEQYF. In nucleotides, the CDR3 is TGTGCCAGCAGTTACAAAGAGGAGGCCTACGAGCAGTACTTC.

CDR3 residues: CASSPGLAGRLSYNEQFF. In nucleotides, the CDR3 is TGTGCCAGCAGTCCTGGACTAGCGGGGCGTCTCTCCTACAATGAGCAGTTCTTC. The chain has TRBV6-6 and TRBJ2-1; TRBD2 agrees at 12 bases. This CDR3 comprises 18 residues. With 5 bases clipped from V and 0 bases from J, the junction kept 8 bases outside the gene matches. Per the germline V gene, CDR1 is MNHNY and CDR2 is SVGAGI (reference sequence).

V gene TRBV4-2 combines with J gene TRBJ1-2; possible D gene TRBD1, 5 bases. Trimming removed 4 bases from V and 7 bases from J, with 25 bases in between. CDR1 and CDR2 from the germline V gene are LGHNA and YNFKEQ. The CDR3 covers 17 residues. CDR3 DNA: TGTGCCAGCAGCCCTTTTCTCCGGGACGAACAGGACTCTGGCTACACCTTC. This codes for CASSPFLRDEQDSGYTF.

The chain links TRBV7-9 to TRBJ2-7; D remains unclear. V lost 0 bases and J 6 bases, leaving 12 bases between the germline ends. The CDR3 runs 14 residues. Germline V lookup: CDR1 SEHNR, CDR2 FQNEAQ (reference sequence). The CDR3 region is CASSLAMGIAEQYF. DNA of the CDR3: TGTGCCAGCAGCTTAGCGATGGGGATAGCCGAGCAGTACTTC.

This clonotype was detected many times. This rearrangement joins TRBV7-6 to TRBJ1-5; 8 bases line up with TRBD1. This CDR3 contains 16 residues. Germline lookup yields CDR1 SGHVS and CDR2 FNYEAQ. With 1 base clipped from V and 0 bases from J, the junction kept 2 bases outside the gene matches. The CDR3 region is CASSLGTGGSNQPQHF. The CDR3 nucleotides read TGTGCCAGCAGCTTAGGAACAGGGGGTAGCAATCAGCCCCAGCATTTT.

CDR3 loop: CASSFQITGELFF. Here the CDR3 DNA reads TGTGCCAGTAGTTTCCAGATTACCGGGGAGCTGTTTTTT. The J gene is TRBJ2-2, the V gene TRBV19; D gene ambiguous. Germline CDR1 reads LNHDA; CDR2 reads SQIVND (reference sequence). Trimming pared 5 bases from V and 5 bases from J, leaving 9 bases between. This CDR3 is built from 13 residues. The variable domain in full, with the rest retrieved from reference TRBV19 and TRBJ2-2, is DGGITQSPKYLFRKEGQNVTLSCEQNLNHDAMYWYRQDPGQGLRLIYYSQIVNDFQKGDIAEGYSVSREKKESFPLTVTSAQKNPTAFYLCASSFQITGELFFGEGSRLTVL.

The chain has TRBV6-2 or TRBV6-3 and TRBJ2-1; D is perhaps TRBD1 or TRBD2 (5 bases each). Between the trimmed V and J ends, which lost 0 bases and 15 bases, there was a span of 18 bases. There are 14 residues in the CDR3. Germline-derived CDR1 and CDR2 are MNHEY and SVGEGT. This CDR3 is CASSYSSPRDGRFF. In DNA, the CDR3 is TGTGCCAGCAGTTACTCCTCCCCACGGGACGGTCGGTTCTTC.

A few counts support this clonotype. This rearrangement joins TRBV5-1 to TRBJ2-2, with TRBD1 matching over 10 bases. Germline loops: CDR1 SGHRS, CDR2 YFSETQ. There are 19 residues in the CDR3. Losses at the gene ends were 3 bases for V and 4 bases for J; bases not matched to a gene: 15. The CDR3 protein is CASSSSGTGEAWGTGELFF. The CDR3 nucleotides read TGCGCCAGCAGCTCCTCCGGGACAGGGGAAGCTTGGGGCACCGGGGAGCTGTTTTTT.

The rearrangement links TRBV27 to TRBJ1-2; 10 bases are a match to TRBD1. The trim removed 4 bases at V and 4 bases at J, leaving 6 bases unmatched. Germline V gene data show CDR1 as MNHEY and CDR2 as SMNVEV (reference sequence). The CDR3 length is 15 residues. This CDR3 is CASSYGQGVIYGYTF. The CDR3 DNA sequence: TGTGCCAGCAGTTACGGACAGGGGGTCATCTATGGCTACACCTTC.

The J gene is TRBJ1-5, the V gene TRBV4-3; 7 positions agree with TRBD1. This CDR3 is 15 amino acids long. CDR1 is LGHNA, CDR2 YSLEER, per germline. Trimming at V came to 0 bases and at J to 4 bases, leaving 3 bases not matched to a gene. The CDR3 loop reads CASSQDFRGNQPQHF. The DNA for the CDR3 is TGCGCCAGCAGCCAAGATTTCAGGGGGAATCAGCCCCAGCATTTT.

This clonotype was observed a handful of times. The CDR3 region is CASSVGSGRISGTQYF. The DNA for the CDR3 is TGTGCCAGCAGCGTAGGGAGCGGGAGAATTTCAGGCACGCAGTATTTT. The chain has TRBV9 and TRBJ2-3, with TRBD2 matching over 8 bases. CDR1 and CDR2 (germline): SGDLS, YYNGEE. The CDR3 extends over 16 amino acids. The V gene end was trimmed by 0 bases and the J gene end by 9 bases; junction bases not matched to a gene: 12.

Turning to this clonotype: The junction differs from germline at one of its ends, possibly a read error. The CDR3 spells CASSLAADAQYF. In DNA, the CDR3 is TGTGCCAGCAGCTTAGCGGCAGATGCGCAGTATTTT. The chain recombines TRBV13 with TRBJ2-3; D remains ambiguous. This CDR3 has 12 amino acids. Germline CDR1 is PRHDT and CDR2 is FYEKMQ (reference sequence).

This clonotype was seen many times. The chain combines TRBV9 with TRBJ2-5; D is unresolved. Germline V gene data show CDR1 as SGDLS and CDR2 as YYNGEE. This CDR3 has 12 residues. Trimming stripped 0 bases from V and 3 bases from J, with 3 bases between. The CDR3 DNA sequence: TGTGCCAGCAGCGTAGATGAAGAGACCCAGTACTTC. Protein sequence: CASSVDEETQYF.

This clonotype has ten or more counts. This rearrangement joins TRBV7-9 to TRBJ2-7, with D maybe TRBD2 (6 bases). Trimming stripped 0 bases from V and 1 base from J, with 13 bases between. Germline-derived CDR1 and CDR2 are SEHNR and FQNEAQ (reference sequence). The CDR3 extends over 16 amino acids. The CDR3 spells CASSLALGRHSYEQYF. For the CDR3, the DNA is TGTGCCAGCAGCTTAGCGCTTGGGAGGCATTCCTACGAGCAGTACTTC.

The rearrangement links TRBV12-3 or TRBV12-4 to TRBJ2-7; D could derive from TRBD1 or TRBD2 (6 bases each). The CDR3 covers 15 residues. V lost 3 bases to trimming and J lost 0 bases, with 12 bases between them. CDR3 region: CASSLGGISSYEQYF. In nucleotides, the CDR3 is TGTGCCAGCAGTTTGGGGGGCATTAGCTCCTACGAGCAGTACTTC.

This clonotype was picked up a small number of times. The V call is TRBV24-1, the J call TRBJ2-2, with D uncertain. V lost 4 bases to trimming and J lost 6 bases, with 5 bases between them. Germline V CDR1 and CDR2: KGHDR, SFDVKD. This CDR3 contains 12 residues. CDR3 sequence reads: CATSDRPGELFF. CDR3 nucleotide sequence: TGTGCCACCAGTGACCGCCCCGGGGAGCTGTTTTTT.

V is TRBV7-9 and J is TRBJ2-1; D not certain. The ends were cut back, 1 base at V and 6 bases at J, with 10 bases in the middle. CDR1 and CDR2 (germline): SEHNR, FQNEAQ (reference sequence). The CDR3 sequence is 14 residues long. CDR3 sequence: CASSLVASLNEQFF. CDR3 DNA: TGTGCCAGCAGCTTAGTGGCCTCCCTCAATGAGCAGTTCTTC.

V gene TRBV5-1 combines with J gene TRBJ2-2; D is unresolved. CDR1 and CDR2 from the germline V gene are SGHRS and YFSETQ. V was trimmed by 0 bases and J by 0 bases, leaving 6 bases between them. The CDR3 loop spans 15 amino acids. CDR3 DNA sequence: TGCGCCAGCAGCTTGGGCCCTTCGAACACCGGGGAGCTGTTTTTT. Translating it yields CASSLGPSNTGELFF.

This clonotype has ten or more counts. This chain links TRBV4-2 with TRBJ2-7; D not certain. From germline, CDR1 is LGHNA and CDR2 YNFKEQ. V lost 0 bases and J 2 bases, leaving 14 bases between the germline ends. CDR3 length: 16 residues. The CDR3 here is CASSQDFGSGPYEQYF. CDR3 DNA sequence: TGTGCCAGCAGCCAAGATTTTGGTTCAGGCCCCTACGAGCAGTACTTC.

There are a few counts of this clonotype. The chain carries TRBV25-1 and TRBJ1-5; D is undetermined. Trimming shortened V by 2 bases and J by 6 bases, and 8 bases separated the two germline ends. The length of the CDR3 is 13 residues. The germline V gene has CDR1 MGHDK and CDR2 SYGVNS. CDR3 sequence reads: CASSENSGQPQHF. As DNA, the CDR3 is TGTGCCAGCAGTGAAAACTCTGGTCAGCCCCAGCATTTT.